The 23 T cell receptor beta chains in this list originate from one sample, sequenced in a study of metastatic and nonmetastatic thyroid tumors. Nobody among the patients had been given any treatment before thyroid surgery. TCRdb re-analyzed the PCR reads using MiXCR. Among approximately 17,000 clones listed, approximately 25% were seen once. The sequenced sample was adjacent normal tissue. These receptor sequences come from a female donor with papillary thyroid cancer or a benign thyroid nodule (not recorded which). Some clones in this sample may be carry-over from other donors' samples.

The table lists this clone with a few counts. This chain uses TRBV2 with TRBJ1-4; D is perhaps TRBD1 (5 bases). The CDR3 loop spans 16 amino acids. The germline V and J ends were trimmed by 1 base and 10 bases, with 19 bases remaining between them. Germline V gives CDR1 SNHLY, CDR2 FYNNEI. The CDR3: CASSEDVGRAVGKLFF. In nucleotides, the CDR3 is TGTGCCAGCAGTGAAGATGTCGGCAGGGCCGTAGGAAAACTGTTTTTT.

This clone was seen a few times. V gene TRBV20-1 combines with J gene TRBJ1-2, with 7 nucleotides matching TRBD1. Germline V gene sequence: CDR1 DFQATT, CDR2 SNEGSKA (reference sequence). V gave up 0 bases and J gave up 3 bases; unmatched junction bases: 4. The CDR3 loop spans 14 amino acids. CDR3 residues: CSARELTGHYGYTF. As DNA, the CDR3 is TGCAGTGCTAGAGAACTGACAGGGCACTATGGCTACACCTTC.

This clone has a handful of counts. The V and J genes are TRBV6-2 or TRBV6-3 and TRBJ2-1, with 10 bases lining up with TRBD2. This CDR3 comprises 16 residues. Trimming at V came to 6 bases and at J to 6 bases, leaving 11 bases not matched to a gene. Per the germline V gene, CDR1 is MNHEY and CDR2 is SVGEGT. CDR3 amino acids: CASRDWTSGIPNEQFF. The CDR3 DNA reads as TGTGCCAGCAGAGACTGGACTAGCGGAATCCCCAATGAGCAGTTCTTC.

This clone turned up a few times. This chain uses TRBV30 with TRBJ1-5; 9 bases agree with TRBD1. The CDR3 loop spans 15 amino acids. V dropped 0 bases and J dropped 4; count of bases not matched to a gene: 4. Germline V gene data show CDR1 as GTSNPN and CDR2 as SVGIG (reference sequence). CDR3 nucleotide sequence: TGTGCCTGGAGTGTACAGGGGGCCCCGAATCAGCCCCAGCATTTT. It translates to CAWSVQGAPNQPQHF.

This clone was seen a handful of times. V gene TRBV24-1 combines with J gene TRBJ1-1; D is ambiguous. V lost 5 bases and J lost 1, with 4 bases in between. The CDR3 runs 12 residues. Germline V gene sequence: CDR1 KGHDR, CDR2 SFDVKD. CDR3 bases: TGTGCCACCAGTGCGGGGAACACTGAAGCTTTCTTT. Encoded protein: CATSAGNTEAFF.

The gene calls are TRBV7-2 and TRBJ1-3, with D hard to call. The germline V gene has CDR1 SGHTA and CDR2 FQGNSA. With 4 bases removed from V and 0 bases from J, the gap between germline ends came to 1 base. The CDR3 extends over 12 amino acids. CDR3 nucleotides: TGTGCCAGCAGCTACTCTGGAAACACCATATATTTT. Translation: CASSYSGNTIYF.

The J gene is TRBJ1-2, the V gene TRBV2, with 9 bases identical to TRBD1. The J segment lost 5 bases and the V segment lost 8 bases, leaving 3 bases of the junction unmatched. This CDR3 spans 12 amino acids. The germline V gene has CDR1 SNHLY and CDR2 FYNNEI. The CDR3 protein is CASGQGPYGYTF. The CDR3 nucleotides read TGTGCCAGCGGACAGGGGCCGTATGGCTACACCTTC.

The chain uses TRBV27 and TRBJ2-1; 9 positions match TRBD2. Germline CDR1 and CDR2: MNHEY and SMNVEV (reference sequence). This CDR3 comprises 14 residues. J lost 5 bases, V lost 6 bases, and 5 bases had no gene match. The CDR3 nucleotides read TGTGCCAGCAGAGCGACTAGCGGACACAATGAGCAGTTCTTC. This codes for CASRATSGHNEQFF.

This clone was seen a few times. The J gene is TRBJ2-1, the V gene TRBV7-3; no firm D call. The CDR3 totals 15 residues. V gave up 5 bases and J gave up 0 bases, with 11 bases separating them. CDR1 and CDR2 from the germline V gene are SGHTA and FQGTGA. CDR3 in DNA: TGTGCCAGCAGCCCCTTTGTTGGCTCCTACAATGAGCAGTTCTTC. Protein: CASSPFVGSYNEQFF.

At least ten counts were recorded for this clone. This chain links TRBV27 with TRBJ2-2; D ambiguous. The CDR3 is made up of 14 amino acids. V shed 3 bases and J shed 0 bases, with 5 bases lying between them. Germline-derived CDR1 and CDR2 are MNHEY and SMNVEV (reference sequence). The CDR3 spells CASSLGANTGELFF. The DNA of the CDR3 is TGTGCCAGCAGTTTGGGTGCGAACACCGGGGAGCTGTTTTTT.

The chain recombines TRBV20-1 with TRBJ1-1, with 8 bases that match TRBD1. J gave up 4 bases and V 0 bases, and 7 bases lay outside the gene matches. Germline values: CDR1 DFQATT, CDR2 SNEGSKA (reference sequence). CDR3 length equals 15 residues. CDR3 residues: CSARDARGLSTEAFF. CDR3 nucleotides: TGCAGTGCTAGAGACGCCAGGGGGCTGAGCACTGAAGCTTTCTTT.

The J gene is TRBJ2-5, the V gene TRBV20-1; 7 positions match TRBD2. J was trimmed by 0 bases and V by 4 bases; bases with no gene match: 2. Germline V lookup: CDR1 DFQATT, CDR2 SNEGSKA (reference sequence). CDR3 length equals 13 residues. The CDR3 DNA reads TGCAGTGCTAACGGACTAGACCAAGAGACCCAGTACTTC. Its protein is CSANGLDQETQYF.

V is TRBV7-3 and J is TRBJ1-2; 7 bases align to TRBD1. Germline V gene sequence: CDR1 SGHTA, CDR2 FQGTGA. The V segment lost 5 bases and the J segment 3 bases; nucleotides outside the gene matches: 6. There are 14 residues in the CDR3. CDR3 protein: CASSPRGGYYGYTF. The CDR3 nucleotides are TGTGCCAGCAGCCCCAGGGGGGGCTACTATGGCTACACCTTC.

The chain employs TRBV7-6 and TRBJ2-7, with D perhaps assigned TRBD1 or TRBD2 (5 bases each). CDR1 and CDR2 (germline): SGHVS, FNYEAQ. The V and J ends lost 0 bases and 6 bases respectively, with 12 bases between them. The CDR3 totals 14 residues. CDR3 sequence: CASSLARDAVEQYF. The CDR3 nucleotides are TGTGCCAGCAGCTTAGCTCGGGACGCGGTCGAGCAGTACTTC. Using reference TRBV7-6 and TRBJ2-7 for the parts outside the CDR3, the full variable domain is GAGVSQSPRYKVTKRGQDVALRCDPISGHVSLYWYRQALGQGPEFLTYFNYEAQQDKSGLPNDRFSAERPEGSISTLTIQRTEQRDSAMYRCASSLARDAVEQYFGPGTRLTVT.

This clone turned up a few times. The rearrangement uses TRBV12-3 or TRBV12-4 and TRBJ1-5; D unresolved. The CDR3 covers 13 residues. V was cut by 6 bases and J by 1 base, with 7 bases left in between. The CDR3 DNA sequence: TGTGCCAGCAGCGAGTGGAGCAATCAGCCCCAGCATTTT. This translates into CASSEWSNQPQHF.

This clone occurred a few times. The chain has TRBV6-1 and TRBJ2-1; D is possibly TRBD2 (6 bases). V was shortened by 6 bases and J by 10 bases, with 16 bases between the two germline ends. Germline V gives CDR1 MNHNS, CDR2 SASEGT. The CDR3 totals 13 residues. The CDR3 nucleotides are TGTGCCAGCAGCCCCACGAGCGGGTTAGAGCAGTTCTTC. This encodes CASSPTSGLEQFF.

The V call is TRBV2, the J call TRBJ2-3; D call uncertain. The germline gives CDR1 SNHLY, CDR2 FYNNEI. This CDR3 contains 11 residues. Trimming removed 6 bases from V and 6 bases from J, with 7 bases in between. CDR3 DNA sequence: TGTGCCAGCAGGGGTTTCGATACGCAGTATTTT. It encodes CASRGFDTQYF.

V gene TRBV11-2 combines with J gene TRBJ2-2, with 12 bases aligning to TRBD2. The CDR3 has 19 residues. The germline V gene encodes CDR1 SGHAT and CDR2 FQNNGV. V shed 2 bases and J 6 bases; nucleotides not matched to a gene: 13. The CDR3 sequence: CASSLYPTSGSSGSGELFF. In nucleotides, the CDR3 is TGTGCCAGCAGCTTATACCCGACTAGCGGGAGTTCTGGTTCCGGGGAGCTGTTTTTT. The whole variable domain, filled in from reference TRBV11-2 and TRBJ2-2, reads EAGVAQSPRYKIIEKRQSVAFWCNPISGHATLYWYQQILGQGPKLLIQFQNNGVVDDSQLPKDRFSAERLKGVDSTLKIQPAKLEDSAVYLCASSLYPTSGSSGSGELFFGEGSRLTVL.

The chain joins TRBV20-1 to TRBJ2-1, with D possibly TRBD2 on 5 matching bases. Germline V gene data show CDR1 as DFQATT and CDR2 as SNEGSKA (reference sequence). The CDR3 totals 13 residues. With 1 base removed from V and 2 bases from J, the gap between germline ends came to 6 bases. The CDR3 sequence: CSARGGAYNEQFF. As DNA, the CDR3 is TGCAGTGCTAGAGGGGGAGCCTACAATGAGCAGTTCTTC.

CDR3 nucleotides: TGTGCCAGCAGCTTGCCCACCGGGACTAGTGGCACAGATACGCAGTATTTT. Residues: CASSLPTGTSGTDTQYF. This chain connects TRBV5-4 to TRBJ2-3; 8 bases line up with TRBD2. The CDR3 extends over 17 amino acids. With 1 base clipped from V and 1 base from J, the junction kept 8 bases outside the gene matches. Germline lookup yields CDR1 SGHNT and CDR2 YYREEE (reference sequence).

Comments on this clone: The sample holds other DNA sequences that translate to the same CDR3. The chain uses TRBV20-1 and TRBJ2-1; D is perhaps TRBD2 (5 bases). With 0 bases removed from V and 7 bases from J, the gap between germline ends came to 19 bases. CDR3 length: 16 amino acids. The germline CDR1 and CDR2 sequences are DFQATT and SNEGSKA (reference sequence). CDR3 in DNA: TGCAGTGCTAGAGATGGGTCGCGGGTGGCCGGGAATGAGCAGTTCTTC. As protein: CSARDGSRVAGNEQFF.

This clone has only a few counts. Other DNA sequences in the sample encode the same CDR3. This chain joins TRBV5-1 and TRBJ1-1; tentative D call: TRBD1 (5 bases). Trimming cost V 1 base and J 1 base, with 5 bases left between them. Germline V lookup: CDR1 SGHRS, CDR2 YFSETQ. The CDR3 is made up of 13 amino acids. CDR3 sequence reads: CASSLRGNTEAFF. The CDR3 coding sequence is TGCGCCAGCAGCTTGAGGGGGAACACTGAAGCTTTCTTT.

The chain uses TRBV5-5 and TRBJ1-5, with 9 positions matching TRBD1. This CDR3 spans 15 amino acids. Germline CDR1 reads SGHKS; CDR2 reads YYEKEE (reference sequence). Germline trimming cut 2 bases from V and 7 bases from J; bases unmatched to any gene: 7. The CDR3 nucleotides read TGTGCCAGCAGCTTTGGGACAGGGAATTACCAGCCCCAGCATTTT. Protein product: CASSFGTGNYQPQHF. Drawing the rest from reference TRBV5-5 and TRBJ1-5, the complete variable domain is DAGVTQSPTHLIKTRGQQVTLRCSPISGHKSVSWYQQVLGQGPQFIFQYYEKEERGRGNFPDRFSARQFPNYSSELNVNALLLGDSALYLCASSFGTGNYQPQHFGDGTRLSIL.